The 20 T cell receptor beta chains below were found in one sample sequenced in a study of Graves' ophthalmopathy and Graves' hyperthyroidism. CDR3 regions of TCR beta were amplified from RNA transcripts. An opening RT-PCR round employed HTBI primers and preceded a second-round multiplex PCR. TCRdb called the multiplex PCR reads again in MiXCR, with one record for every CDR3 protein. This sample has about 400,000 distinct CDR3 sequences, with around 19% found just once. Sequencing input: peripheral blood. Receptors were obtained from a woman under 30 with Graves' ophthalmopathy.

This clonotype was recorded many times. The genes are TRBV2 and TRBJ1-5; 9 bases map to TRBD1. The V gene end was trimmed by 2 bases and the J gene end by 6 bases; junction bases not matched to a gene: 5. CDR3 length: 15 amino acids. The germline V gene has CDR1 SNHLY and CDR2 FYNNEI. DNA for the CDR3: TGTGCCAGCAGTGAATTGGGGACAGGGACTCAGCCCCAGCATTTT. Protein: CASSELGTGTQPQHF.

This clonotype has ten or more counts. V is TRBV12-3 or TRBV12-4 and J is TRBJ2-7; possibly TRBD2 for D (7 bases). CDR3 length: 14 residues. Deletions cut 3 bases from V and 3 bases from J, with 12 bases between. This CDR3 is CASSLRGLYYEQYF. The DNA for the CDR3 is TGTGCCAGCAGTTTGCGGGGGCTGTACTACGAGCAGTACTTC.

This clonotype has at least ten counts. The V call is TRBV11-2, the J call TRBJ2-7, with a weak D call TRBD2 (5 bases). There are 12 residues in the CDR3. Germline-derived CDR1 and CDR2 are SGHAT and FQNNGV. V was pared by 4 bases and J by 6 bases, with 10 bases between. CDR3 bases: TGTGCCAGCAGCTCCGAGCGGCCCGAGCAGTACTTC. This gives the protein CASSSERPEQYF.

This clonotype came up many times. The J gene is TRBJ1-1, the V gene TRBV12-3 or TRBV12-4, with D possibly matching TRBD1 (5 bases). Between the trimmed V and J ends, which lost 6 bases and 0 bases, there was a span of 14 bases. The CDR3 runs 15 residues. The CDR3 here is CASSHPGGMNTEAFF. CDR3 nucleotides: TGTGCCAGCAGCCACCCGGGGGGGATGAACACTGAAGCTTTCTTT.

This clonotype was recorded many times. CDR3 DNA sequence: TGTGCCAGCAGCTCAGATCCCGGGACTATCACCGGGGAGCTGTTTTTT. Its protein is CASSSDPGTITGELFF. J is TRBJ2-2 and V is TRBV11-2; 7 nucleotides agree with TRBD2. The V segment lost 4 bases and the J segment 4 bases; nucleotides outside the gene matches: 9. Germline lookup yields CDR1 SGHAT and CDR2 FQNNGV. The CDR3 consists of 16 residues.

This chain's CDR3 is CATSRGDREFDEQYF. In nucleotides, the CDR3 is TGTGCCACCAGCAGAGGGGACAGGGAATTCGACGAGCAGTACTTC. The chain links TRBV15 to TRBJ2-7, with 9 bases fitting TRBD1. Germline assignment: CDR1 LNHNV and CDR2 YYDKDF (reference sequence). V gave up 1 base and J gave up 5 bases; unmatched junction bases: 6. The CDR3 runs to 15 residues.

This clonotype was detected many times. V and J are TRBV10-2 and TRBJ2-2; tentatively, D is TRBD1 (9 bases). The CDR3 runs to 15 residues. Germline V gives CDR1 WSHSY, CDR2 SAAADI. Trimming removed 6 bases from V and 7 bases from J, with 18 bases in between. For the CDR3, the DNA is TGCGCCAGCAGGCTGGACAGGGGACTAGACGGGGAGCTGTTTTTT. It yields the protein CASRLDRGLDGELFF.

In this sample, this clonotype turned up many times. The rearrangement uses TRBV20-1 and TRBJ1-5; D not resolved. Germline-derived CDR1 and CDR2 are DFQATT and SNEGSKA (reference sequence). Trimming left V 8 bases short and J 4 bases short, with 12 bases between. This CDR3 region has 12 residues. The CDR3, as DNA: TGCAGTCTTATGAGGACGAATCAGCCCCAGCATTTT. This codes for CSLMRTNQPQHF.

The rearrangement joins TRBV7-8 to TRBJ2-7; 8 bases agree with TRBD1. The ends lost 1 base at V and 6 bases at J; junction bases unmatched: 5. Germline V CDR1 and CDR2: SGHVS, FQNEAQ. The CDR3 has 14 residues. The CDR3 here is CASSLGRGLLEQYF. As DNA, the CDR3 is TGTGCCAGCAGCTTAGGCAGGGGGCTACTCGAGCAGTACTTC.

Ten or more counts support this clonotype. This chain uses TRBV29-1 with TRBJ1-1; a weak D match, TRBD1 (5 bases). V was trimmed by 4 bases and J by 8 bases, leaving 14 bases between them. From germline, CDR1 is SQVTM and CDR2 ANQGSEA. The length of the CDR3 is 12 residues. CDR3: CSVAGPLGEAFF. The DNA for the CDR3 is TGCAGCGTTGCGGGACCCTTGGGAGAAGCTTTCTTT.

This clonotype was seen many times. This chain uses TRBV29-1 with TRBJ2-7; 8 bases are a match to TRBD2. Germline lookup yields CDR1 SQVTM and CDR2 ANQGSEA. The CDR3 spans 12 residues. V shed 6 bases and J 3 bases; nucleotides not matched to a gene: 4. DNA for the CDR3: TGCAGCGTATCGGGAGGGTTCTACGAGCAGTACTTC. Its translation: CSVSGGFYEQYF.

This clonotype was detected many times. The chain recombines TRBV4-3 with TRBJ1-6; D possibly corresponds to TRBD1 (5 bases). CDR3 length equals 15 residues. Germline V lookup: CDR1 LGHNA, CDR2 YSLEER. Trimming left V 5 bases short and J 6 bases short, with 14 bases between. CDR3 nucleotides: TGCGCCAGCAGCGAAGGGGAGAGATCTAATTCACCCCTCCACTTT. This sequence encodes CASSEGERSNSPLHF.

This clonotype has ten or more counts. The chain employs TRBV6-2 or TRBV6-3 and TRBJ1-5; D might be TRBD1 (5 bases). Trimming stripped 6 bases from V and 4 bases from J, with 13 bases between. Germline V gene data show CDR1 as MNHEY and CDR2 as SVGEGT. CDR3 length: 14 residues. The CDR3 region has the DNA TGTGCCAGCAGACGGGGGGACCCAAATCAGCCCCAGCATTTT. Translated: CASRRGDPNQPQHF.

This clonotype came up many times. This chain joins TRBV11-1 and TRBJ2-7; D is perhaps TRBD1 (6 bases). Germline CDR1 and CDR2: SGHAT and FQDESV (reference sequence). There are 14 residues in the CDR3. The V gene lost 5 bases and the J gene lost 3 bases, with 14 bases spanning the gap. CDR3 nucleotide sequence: TGTGCCAGCAGCGCGCCGGGACACAGCTACGAGCAGTACTTC. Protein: CASSAPGHSYEQYF.

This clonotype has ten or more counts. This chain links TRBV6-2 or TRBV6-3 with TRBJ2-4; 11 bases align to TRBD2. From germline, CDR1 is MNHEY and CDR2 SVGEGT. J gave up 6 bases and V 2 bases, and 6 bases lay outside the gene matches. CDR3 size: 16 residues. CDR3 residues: CASSYRVGTSGNIQYF. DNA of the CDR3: TGTGCCAGCAGTTACCGGGTCGGGACTAGCGGAAACATTCAGTACTTC.

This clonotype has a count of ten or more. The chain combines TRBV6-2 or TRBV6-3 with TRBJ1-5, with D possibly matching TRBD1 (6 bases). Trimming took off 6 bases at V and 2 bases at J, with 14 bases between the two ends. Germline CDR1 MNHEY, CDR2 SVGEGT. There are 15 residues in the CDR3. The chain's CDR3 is CASRIGGPGNQPQHF. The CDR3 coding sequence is TGTGCCAGCAGGATCGGGGGGCCTGGCAATCAGCCCCAGCATTTT.

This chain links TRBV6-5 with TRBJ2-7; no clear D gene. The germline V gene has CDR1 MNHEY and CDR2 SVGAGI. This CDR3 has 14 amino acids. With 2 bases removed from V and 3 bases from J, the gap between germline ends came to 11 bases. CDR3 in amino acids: CASSYTEKHYEQYF. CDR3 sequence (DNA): TGTGCCAGCAGTTACACGGAGAAACACTACGAGCAGTACTTC.

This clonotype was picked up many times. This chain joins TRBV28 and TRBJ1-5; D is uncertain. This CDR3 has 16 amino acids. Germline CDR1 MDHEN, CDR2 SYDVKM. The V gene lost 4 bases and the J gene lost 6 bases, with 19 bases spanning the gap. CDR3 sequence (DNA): TGTGCCAGCAGTTCCCCCGCAGAGGAGGTTGGTCAGCCCCAGCATTTT. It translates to CASSSPAEEVGQPQHF.

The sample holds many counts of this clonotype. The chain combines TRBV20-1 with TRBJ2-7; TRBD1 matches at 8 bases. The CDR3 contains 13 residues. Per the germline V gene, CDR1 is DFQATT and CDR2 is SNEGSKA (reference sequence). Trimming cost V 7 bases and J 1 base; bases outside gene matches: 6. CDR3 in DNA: TGCAGTGGTGGGACAGGCGAATCCTACGAGCAGTACTTC. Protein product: CSGGTGESYEQYF.

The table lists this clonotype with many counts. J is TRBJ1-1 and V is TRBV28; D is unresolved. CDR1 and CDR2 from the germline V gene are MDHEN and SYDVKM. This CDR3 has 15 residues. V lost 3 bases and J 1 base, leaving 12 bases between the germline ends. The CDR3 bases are TGTGCCAGCAGTTTCCCCCCGACTCCGAACACTGAAGCTTTCTTT. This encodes CASSFPPTPNTEAFF. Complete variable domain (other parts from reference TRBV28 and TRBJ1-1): DVKVTQSSRYLVKRTGEKVFLECVQDMDHENMFWYRQDPGLGLRLIYFSYDVKMKEKGDIPEGYSVSREKKERFSLILESASTNQTSMYLCASSFPPTPNTEAFFGQGTRLTVV.